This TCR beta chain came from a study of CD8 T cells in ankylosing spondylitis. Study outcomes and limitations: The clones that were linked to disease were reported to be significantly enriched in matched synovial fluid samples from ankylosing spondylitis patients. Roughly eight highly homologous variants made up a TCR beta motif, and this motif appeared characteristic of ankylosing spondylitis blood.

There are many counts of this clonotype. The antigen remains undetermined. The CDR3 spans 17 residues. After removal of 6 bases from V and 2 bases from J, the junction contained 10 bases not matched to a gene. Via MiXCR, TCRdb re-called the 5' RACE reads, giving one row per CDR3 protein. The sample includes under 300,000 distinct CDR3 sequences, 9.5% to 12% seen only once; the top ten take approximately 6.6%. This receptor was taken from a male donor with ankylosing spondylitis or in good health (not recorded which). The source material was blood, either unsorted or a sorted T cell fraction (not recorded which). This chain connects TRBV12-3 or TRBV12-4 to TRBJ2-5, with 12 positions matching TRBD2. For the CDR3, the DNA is TGTGCCAGCAGGTGGACTAGCGGGAACAATGTACAAGAGACCCAGTACTTC. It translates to CASRWTSGNNVQETQYF.